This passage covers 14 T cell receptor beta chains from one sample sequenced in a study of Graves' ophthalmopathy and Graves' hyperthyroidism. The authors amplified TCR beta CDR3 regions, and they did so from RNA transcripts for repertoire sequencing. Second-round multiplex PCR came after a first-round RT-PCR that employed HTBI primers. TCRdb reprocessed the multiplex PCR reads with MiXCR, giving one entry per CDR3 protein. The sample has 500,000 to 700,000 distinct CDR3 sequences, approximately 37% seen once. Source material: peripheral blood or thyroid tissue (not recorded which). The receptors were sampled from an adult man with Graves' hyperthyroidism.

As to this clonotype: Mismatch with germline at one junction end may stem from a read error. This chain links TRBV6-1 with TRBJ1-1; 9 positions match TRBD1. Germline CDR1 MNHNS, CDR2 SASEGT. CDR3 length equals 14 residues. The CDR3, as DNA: TGTGCCAGCAGTTCCGGACAGGGGAACTCTGAAGCTTTCTTT. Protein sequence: CASSSGQGNSEAFF.

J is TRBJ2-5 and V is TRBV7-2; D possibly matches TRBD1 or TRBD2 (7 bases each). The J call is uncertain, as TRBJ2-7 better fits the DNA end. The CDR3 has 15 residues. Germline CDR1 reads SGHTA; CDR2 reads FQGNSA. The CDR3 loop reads CASSLGGGGADEQYF. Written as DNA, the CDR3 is TGTGCCAGCAGCTTGGGGGGAGGGGGCGCCGACGAGCAGTACTTC.

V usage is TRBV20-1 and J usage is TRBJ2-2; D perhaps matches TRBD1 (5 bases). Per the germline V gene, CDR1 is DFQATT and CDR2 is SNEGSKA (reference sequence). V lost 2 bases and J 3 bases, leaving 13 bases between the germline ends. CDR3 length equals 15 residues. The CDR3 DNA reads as TGCAGTGCTAGACTGTCGTCCAGGGACACCGGGGAGCTGTTTTTT. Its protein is CSARLSSRDTGELFF.

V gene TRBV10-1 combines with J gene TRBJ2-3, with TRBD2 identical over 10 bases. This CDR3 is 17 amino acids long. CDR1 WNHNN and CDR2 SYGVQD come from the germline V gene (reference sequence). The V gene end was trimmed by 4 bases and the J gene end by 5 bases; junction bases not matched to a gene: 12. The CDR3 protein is CASSADPAGGLRDTQYF. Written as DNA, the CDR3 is TGCGCCAGCAGTGCCGACCCAGCGGGAGGGCTTAGAGATACGCAGTATTTT.

CDR3 DNA sequence: TGCAGCGTTGCTAGCGGGGGGGCAAGTGGCTACGAGCAGTACTTC. Amino acids: CSVASGGASGYEQYF. The chain links TRBV29-1 to TRBJ2-7, with 12 bases aligning to TRBD2. The CDR3 totals 15 residues. The germline V gene has CDR1 SQVTM and CDR2 ANQGSEA. With V trimmed by 4 bases and J by 3 bases, 7 bases remained unmatched.

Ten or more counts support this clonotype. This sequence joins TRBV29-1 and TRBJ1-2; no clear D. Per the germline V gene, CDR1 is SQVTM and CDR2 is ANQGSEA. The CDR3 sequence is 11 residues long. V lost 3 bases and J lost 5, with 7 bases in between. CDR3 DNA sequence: TGCAGCGTTGAGGAGGGTTATGGCTACACCTTC. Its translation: CSVEEGYGYTF.

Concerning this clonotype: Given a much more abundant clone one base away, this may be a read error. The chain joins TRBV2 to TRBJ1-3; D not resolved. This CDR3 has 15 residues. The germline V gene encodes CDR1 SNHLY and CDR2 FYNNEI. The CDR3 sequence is CASSYVPLGGNTMYF. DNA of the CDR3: TGTGCCAGCAGTTACGTACCCCTGGGAGGAAACACCATGTATTTT.

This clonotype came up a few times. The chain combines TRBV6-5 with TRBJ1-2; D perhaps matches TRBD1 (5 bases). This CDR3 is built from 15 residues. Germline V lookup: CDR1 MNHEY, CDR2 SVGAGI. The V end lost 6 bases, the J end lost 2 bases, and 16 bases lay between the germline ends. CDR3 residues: CASRRLPGLNYGYTF. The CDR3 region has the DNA TGTGCCAGCAGACGACTCCCGGGACTGAACTATGGCTACACCTTC.

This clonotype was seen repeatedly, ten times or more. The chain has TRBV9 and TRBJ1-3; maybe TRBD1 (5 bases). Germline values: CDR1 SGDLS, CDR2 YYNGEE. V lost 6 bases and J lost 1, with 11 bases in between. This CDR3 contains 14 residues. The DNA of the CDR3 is TGTGCCAGCACCGCGGACACATCTGGAAACACCATATATTTT. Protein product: CASTADTSGNTIYF.

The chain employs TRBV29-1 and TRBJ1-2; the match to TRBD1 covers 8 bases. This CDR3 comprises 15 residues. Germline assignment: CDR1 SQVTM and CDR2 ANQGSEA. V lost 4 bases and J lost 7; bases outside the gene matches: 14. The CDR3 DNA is TGCAGCGTTGGACTAGCGGGACAGGAAATGAGTGGCTACACCTTC. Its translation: CSVGLAGQEMSGYTF.

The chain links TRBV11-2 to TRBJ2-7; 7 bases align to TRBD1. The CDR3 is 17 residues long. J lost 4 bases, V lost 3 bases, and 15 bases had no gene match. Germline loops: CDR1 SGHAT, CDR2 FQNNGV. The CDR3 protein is CASSLDGTVRRIYEQYF. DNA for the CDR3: TGTGCCAGCAGCTTGGACGGGACAGTCCGCCGAATATACGAGCAGTACTTC.

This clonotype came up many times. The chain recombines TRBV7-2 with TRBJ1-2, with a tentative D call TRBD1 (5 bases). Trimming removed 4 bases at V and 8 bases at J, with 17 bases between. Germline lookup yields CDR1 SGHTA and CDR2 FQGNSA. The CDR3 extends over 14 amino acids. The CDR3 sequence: CASSSRLGTEGYTF. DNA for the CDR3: TGTGCCAGCAGCTCCCGTTTGGGGACGGAGGGCTACACCTTC.

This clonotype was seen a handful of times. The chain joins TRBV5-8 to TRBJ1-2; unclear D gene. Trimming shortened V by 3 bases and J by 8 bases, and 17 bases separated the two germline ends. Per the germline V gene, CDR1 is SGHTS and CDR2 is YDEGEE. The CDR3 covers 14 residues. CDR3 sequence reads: CASSSSPGIRGYTF. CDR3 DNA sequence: TGTGCCAGCAGCTCTTCTCCCGGGATCAGGGGCTACACCTTC.

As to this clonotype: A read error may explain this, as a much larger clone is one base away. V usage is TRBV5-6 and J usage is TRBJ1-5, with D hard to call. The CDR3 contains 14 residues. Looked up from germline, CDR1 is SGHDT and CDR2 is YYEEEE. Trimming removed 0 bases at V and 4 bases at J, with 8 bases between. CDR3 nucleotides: TGTGCCAGCAGCTTGGGACGGATGAATCAGCCCCAGCATTTT. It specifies CASSLGRMNQPQHF.